These 11 T cell receptor beta chains originate from one sample sequenced in a study of CD8 T cells in ankylosing spondylitis. Whole-study findings and limits: About 8 highly homologous variants made up a TCR beta motif, and this motif appeared characteristic of ankylosing spondylitis blood.

The antigens for these receptors are not known. MiXCR, run by TCRdb on the 5' RACE reads, gives a single entry per CDR3 protein. The top ten hold approximately 4% of the sample, which has 450,000 to 550,000 distinct CDR3 sequences, 5.3% seen once. The sample taken for sequencing was blood, either unsorted or a sorted T cell fraction (not recorded which). All receptors come from a male donor with ankylosing spondylitis.

This clonotype has ten or more counts. The CDR3 loop is CASSPPLKGHGYTF. The CDR3 region has the DNA TGTGCCAGCTCACCACCTCTGAAGGGCCATGGCTACACCTTC. This sequence joins TRBV18 and TRBJ1-2; the D is unclear. The CDR3 runs 14 residues. From germline, CDR1 is KGHSH and CDR2 LQKENI. V was trimmed by 0 bases and J by 6 bases, leaving 11 bases between them.

This clonotype occurred many times. V gene TRBV7-9 combines with J gene TRBJ2-4, with D possibly TRBD2 on 5 matching bases. Trimming took off 2 bases at V and 8 bases at J, with 16 bases between the two ends. Germline CDR1 and CDR2: SEHNR and FQNEAQ (reference sequence). The CDR3 totals 15 residues. The CDR3 DNA follows: TGTGCCAGCAGCTTAATCGGCACCGGGAAGGACATTCAGTACTTC. Amino acid sequence: CASSLIGTGKDIQYF.

In its sample, this clonotype was seen many times. The rearrangement uses TRBV5-1 and TRBJ1-1, with 8 bases that match TRBD1. This CDR3 spans 12 amino acids. V dropped 3 bases and J dropped 7; count of bases not matched to a gene: 2. Germline assignment: CDR1 SGHRS and CDR2 YFSETQ. The CDR3 DNA follows: TGCGCCAGCAGCTCAGACAGGGGTGAAGCTTTCTTT. It translates to CASSSDRGEAFF.

This clonotype was observed many times. The rearrangement uses TRBV12-3 or TRBV12-4 and TRBJ2-5; the D gene is possibly TRBD2 (5 bases). The CDR3 has 12 residues. V was pared by 3 bases and J by 6 bases, with 8 bases between. DNA for the CDR3: TGTGCCAGCAGTTTCGGCGGGCAGACCCAGTACTTC. This sequence encodes CASSFGGQTQYF.

At least ten counts were recorded for this clonotype. The chain recombines TRBV20-1 with TRBJ2-1; TRBD2 is a possible D gene (6 bases). CDR3 length: 14 residues. Trimming stripped 0 bases from V and 12 bases from J, with 18 bases between. The germline V gene has CDR1 DFQATT and CDR2 SNEGSKA (reference sequence). CDR3 region: CSARDTRPAGWQFF. The CDR3 DNA is TGCAGTGCTAGAGACACGCGGCCAGCGGGTTGGCAGTTCTTC.

This clonotype was observed many times. The genes are TRBV20-1 and TRBJ2-7; 7 bases are shared with TRBD2. In germline, CDR1 is DFQATT, CDR2 SNEGSKA (reference sequence). This CDR3 has 14 amino acids. Losses at the gene ends were 5 bases for V and 6 bases for J; bases not matched to a gene: 13. The CDR3 DNA sequence: TGCAGTGCTTTTGGCGGGAGAGGGTTCTCCGAGCAGTACTTC. Protein product: CSAFGGRGFSEQYF.

This clonotype was counted ten times or more. The rearrangement uses TRBV7-2 and TRBJ2-7; the D gene is possibly TRBD2 (7 bases). With 5 bases removed from V and 3 bases from J, the gap between germline ends came to 17 bases. The CDR3 covers 15 residues. Germline loops: CDR1 SGHTA, CDR2 FQGNSA. CDR3 DNA: TGTGCCAGCAGCAACGAGGGGAGGGGGGGCTACGAGCAGTACTTC. Its translation: CASSNEGRGGYEQYF.

Worth noting for this clonotype: A much more abundant neighbour one base away suggests this may be a read error. The chain recombines TRBV11-2 with TRBJ2-3; D is uncertain. The V gene's germline CDR1 is SGHAT and CDR2 FQNNGV. This CDR3 region has 16 residues. V lost 5 bases and J lost 0, with 15 bases in between. DNA for the CDR3: TGTGCCAGCAGCCCAGATCGGTGGGTTAGCACAGATACGCAGTATTTT. Its protein product is CASSPDRWVSTDTQYF.

The sample holds a few counts of this clonotype. The chain employs TRBV5-1 and TRBJ2-1; possibly TRBD1 for D (6 bases). This CDR3 has 14 amino acids. Germline CDR1 is SGHRS and CDR2 is YFSETQ. V was clipped by 4 bases and J by 6 bases, with 14 bases between them. CDR3 sequence reads: CASSSAQGSNEQFF. The CDR3 region has the DNA TGCGCCAGCAGCAGTGCACAGGGTAGCAATGAGCAGTTCTTC.

The chain combines TRBV20-1 with TRBJ2-3; 15 bases are shared with TRBD2. The CDR3 totals 18 residues. The ends lost 0 bases at V and 7 bases at J; junction bases unmatched: 11. Germline V gives CDR1 DFQATT, CDR2 SNEGSKA (reference sequence). CDR3 bases: TGCAGTGCTAGAGATGCTAGGACTAGCGGGAGGGCGAGGAATACGCAGTATTTT. Translation: CSARDARTSGRARNTQYF.

The sample holds many counts of this clonotype. The CDR3 coding sequence is TGTGCCAGCAGCTTAAGATCGTCGTCGCGCCATCAAGATACGCAGTATTTT. Its protein product is CASSLRSSSRHQDTQYF. The chain recombines TRBV11-2 with TRBJ2-3, with D unresolved. The CDR3 extends over 17 amino acids. Trimming shortened V by 2 bases and J by 5 bases, and 20 bases separated the two germline ends. CDR1 and CDR2 from the germline V gene are SGHAT and FQNNGV.